A selection of T cell receptor beta chains follows, all from one sample in a study of cytomegalovirus exposure and HLA in healthy donors. Assay: immunoSEQ multiplex PCR; the TCRdb copy retains only in-frame clones and omits some. The sample holds about 200,000 clones, about 80% seen once. Sequencing was carried out using PBMCs. All receptors derive from a man aged 25 to 45 in good health and CMV-seronegative. Both conserved end residues are part of each CDR3. A D gene is named only where the DNA matches it firmly. The size field is filled for only some rows; it gives once, few, many or a size class.

CDR3 length,D gene,clone size,J gene,V gene,CDR3 DNA,CDR3 protein
15,-,-,TRBJ2-7,TRBV5-1,TGCGCCAGCAGCTTGGCCCCAGGGAATTCCTACGAGCAGTACTTC,CASSLAPGNSYEQYF
11,-,-,TRBJ2-1,TRBV20-1,TGCAGTGCCCAGGATGACAATGAGCAGTTCTTC,CSAQDDNEQFF
13,-,-,TRBJ1-1,TRBV9,TGTGCCAGCAGCGTAGACATGGACACTGAAGCTTTCTTT,CASSVDMDTEAFF
15,TRBD2,-,TRBJ2-7,TRBV18,TGTGCCAGCTCCCCGGGACTAGCGGGAGTGTACGAGCAGTACTTC,CASSPGLAGVYEQYF
14,-,-,TRBJ1-2,TRBV5-1,TGCGCCAGCAGCTTGGCGTGGGGGGACTATGGCTACACCTTC,CASSLAWGDYGYTF
16,TRBD1,once,TRBJ1-5,TRBV7-9,TGTGCCAGCAGCTTAGCGCAGGGGGCGGGCAATCAGCCCCAGCATTTT,CASSLAQGAGNQPQHF
14,-,-,TRBJ1-1,TRBV5-1,TGCGCCAGCAGCTTGAGGTCTCAGGGTACTGAAGCTTTCTTT,CASSLRSQGTEAFF
19,TRBD1,-,TRBJ1-1,TRBV19,TGTGCCAGTAGTATAATTTCTCGGGGCCGCCGACAGGGGATCACTGAAGCTTTCTTT,CASSIISRGRRQGITEAFF
16,TRBD1,once,TRBJ2-1,TRBV14,TGTGCCAGCAGCCAAGATTCGAAGGGGGCGGTCAATGAGCAGTTCTTC,CASSQDSKGAVNEQFF
14,TRBD1,-,TRBJ1-1,TRBV9,TGTGCCAGCAGCGGCACCGGGACAGGGACTGAAGCTTTCTTT,CASSGTGTGTEAFF
11,-,-,TRBJ2-1,TRBV2,TGTGCCAGCAGCAGGGAAAATGAGCAGTTCTTC,CASSRENEQFF
14,-,-,TRBJ1-1,TRBV27,TGTGCCAGCAGTTTGAGACAGAAGAACACTGAAGCTTTCTTT,CASSLRQKNTEAFF
15,TRBD1,-,TRBJ1-2,TRBV15,TGTGCCACCAGCAGACCGGAGGGGGCTGGGCATGGCTACACCTTC,CATSRPEGAGHGYTF
12,-,-,TRBJ1-2,TRBV28,TGTGCCAGCAGCGTCCCAGGCTATGGCTACACCTTC,CASSVPGYGYTF
13,-,-,TRBJ2-1,TRBV29-1,TGCAGCGGGGGGCTAATGGCGTACAATGAGCAGTTCTTC,CSGGLMAYNEQFF
11,-,-,TRBJ2-7,TRBV27,TGTGCCAGCAGTTTCTTCTACGAGCAGTACTTC,CASSFFYEQYF
17,TRBD1,once,TRBJ2-6,TRBV10-3,TGTGCCATCAGTGCTGACAGGGGTGGTAGCGGGGCCAACGTCCTGACTTTC,CAISADRGGSGANVLTF
10,-,-,TRBJ2-3,TRBV29-1,TGCAGCGTTTATTCTGATACGCAGTATTTT,CSVYSDTQYF
15,TRBD2,-,TRBJ2-4,TRBV19,TGTGCCACTCAGGGACTAGCGGGCTCTAAAAACATTCAGTACTTC,CATQGLAGSKNIQYF
16,TRBD1,-,TRBJ2-5,TRBV28,TGTGCCAGCAGTTCCTCATTAACAGGGGAGCAAGAGACCCAGTACTTC,CASSSSLTGEQETQYF
13,-,-,TRBJ2-7,TRBV28,TGTGCCAGCAGCCCAACGGGGGGCCACGAGCAGTACTTC,CASSPTGGHEQYF
13,-,-,TRBJ1-5,TRBV19,TGTGCCAGTAGTATAGGGGGGGATCAGCCCCAGCATTTT,CASSIGGDQPQHF
12,TRBD2,-,TRBJ2-7,TRBV2,TGTGCCAGCAGTAGCGGGAGGTGGGAGCAGTACTTC,CASSSGRWEQYF
18,-,once,TRBJ1-5,TRBV28,TGTGCCAGCACCCCGGTGGCGGGACCGACCATGAGCAATCAGCCCCAGCATTTT,CASTPVAGPTMSNQPQHF
15,-,-,TRBJ2-3,TRBV5-1,TGCGCCAGCAGCTTAGACGGGACTTCTGGGGATACGCAGTATTTT,CASSLDGTSGDTQYF
15,-,-,TRBJ1-2,TRBV7-9,TGTGCCAGCAGCCCCCCCCAGGGGATATGGTATGGCTACACCTTC,CASSPPQGIWYGYTF
18,TRBD2,-,TRBJ2-5,TRBV18,TGTGCCAGCTCACCAGTGCCTAGCGGGAGGGCCAGCACCCAGACCCAGTACTTC,CASSPVPSGRASTQTQYF
15,TRBD2,-,TRBJ2-7,TRBV10-3,TGTGCCATCAGTCAACCGGGACTAGCGGGAGACGGGCAGTACTTC,CAISQPGLAGDGQYF
16,-,-,TRBJ1-3,TRBV7-6,TGTGCCAGCAGCTTAGATACCGGGACATCCGGAAACACCATATATTTT,CASSLDTGTSGNTIYF